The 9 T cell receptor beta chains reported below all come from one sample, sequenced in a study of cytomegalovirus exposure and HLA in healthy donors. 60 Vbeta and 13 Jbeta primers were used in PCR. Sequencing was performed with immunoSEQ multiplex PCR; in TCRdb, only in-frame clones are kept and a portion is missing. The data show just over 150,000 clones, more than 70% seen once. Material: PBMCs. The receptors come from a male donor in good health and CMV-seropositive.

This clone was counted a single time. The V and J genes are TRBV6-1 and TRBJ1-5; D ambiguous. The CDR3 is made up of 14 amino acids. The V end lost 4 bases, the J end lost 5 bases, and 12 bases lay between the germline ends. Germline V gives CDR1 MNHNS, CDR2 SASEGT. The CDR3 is CASSGRVPDQPQHF. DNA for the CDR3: TGTGCCAGCAGTGGGAGGGTGCCCGATCAGCCCCAGCATTTT.

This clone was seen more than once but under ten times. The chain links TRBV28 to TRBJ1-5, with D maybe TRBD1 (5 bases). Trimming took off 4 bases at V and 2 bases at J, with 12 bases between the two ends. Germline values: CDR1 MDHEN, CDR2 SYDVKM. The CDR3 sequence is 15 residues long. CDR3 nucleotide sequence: TGTGCCAGCAGTTACGGGGGGATCGGCAATCAGCCCCAGCATTTT. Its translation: CASSYGGIGNQPQHF.

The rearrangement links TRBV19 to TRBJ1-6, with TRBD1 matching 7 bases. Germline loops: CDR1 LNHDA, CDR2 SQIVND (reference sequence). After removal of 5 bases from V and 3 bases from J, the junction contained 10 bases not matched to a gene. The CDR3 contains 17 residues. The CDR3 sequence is CASSPFLGQFYNSPLHF. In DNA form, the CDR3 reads TGTGCCAGTAGTCCATTCCTGGGACAGTTCTATAATTCACCCCTCCACTTT. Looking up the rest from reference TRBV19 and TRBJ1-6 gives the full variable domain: DGGITQSPKYLFRKEGQNVTLSCEQNLNHDAMYWYRQDPGQGLRLIYYSQIVNDFQKGDIAEGYSVSREKKESFPLTVTSAQKNPTAFYLCASSPFLGQFYNSPLHFGNGTRLTVT.

CDR3 amino acids: CASSFGGRTSYEQYF. In DNA form, the CDR3 reads TGTGCCAGCAGCTTTGGCGGACGGACATCTTACGAGCAGTACTTC. The chain links TRBV7-9 to TRBJ2-7; TRBD1 might be the D (5 bases). The germline V gene has CDR1 SEHNR and CDR2 FQNEAQ (reference sequence). The CDR3 is 15 residues long. V was clipped by 3 bases and J by 4 bases, with 16 bases between them.

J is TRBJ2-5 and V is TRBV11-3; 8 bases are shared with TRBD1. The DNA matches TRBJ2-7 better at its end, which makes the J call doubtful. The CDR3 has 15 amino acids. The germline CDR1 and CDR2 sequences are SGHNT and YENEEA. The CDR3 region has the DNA TGTGCCAGCAGCGGAAGACCAGACAGGGGATACGAGCAGTACTTC. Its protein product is CASSGRPDRGYEQYF.

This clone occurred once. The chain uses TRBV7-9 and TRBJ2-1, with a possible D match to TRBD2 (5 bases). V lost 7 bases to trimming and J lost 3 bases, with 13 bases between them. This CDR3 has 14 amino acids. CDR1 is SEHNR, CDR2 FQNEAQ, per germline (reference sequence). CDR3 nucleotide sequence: TGTGCCAGCAAAGGAGGTGGGATCTACAATGAGCAGTTCTTC. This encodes CASKGGGIYNEQFF.

The CDR3 region is CASSVSIGQGKQYF. The CDR3 coding sequence is TGTGCCAGCAGCGTCTCCATAGGACAGGGGAAGCAGTACTTC. The V and J genes are TRBV9 and TRBJ2-5, with 9 bases matching TRBD1. The germline gives CDR1 SGDLS, CDR2 YYNGEE. V gave up 2 bases and J gave up 11 bases; unmatched junction bases: 10. There are 14 residues in the CDR3.

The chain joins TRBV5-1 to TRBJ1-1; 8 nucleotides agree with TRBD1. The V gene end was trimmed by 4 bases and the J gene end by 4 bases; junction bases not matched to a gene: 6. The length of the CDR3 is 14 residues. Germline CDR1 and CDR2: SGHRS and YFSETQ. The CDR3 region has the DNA TGCGCCAGCAGCCTAGGACAGGGAGGCACTGAAGCTTTCTTT. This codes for CASSLGQGGTEAFF.

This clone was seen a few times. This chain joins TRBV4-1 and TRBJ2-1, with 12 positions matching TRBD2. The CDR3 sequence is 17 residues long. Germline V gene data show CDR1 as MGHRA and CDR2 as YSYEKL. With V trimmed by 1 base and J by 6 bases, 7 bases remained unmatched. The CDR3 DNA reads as TGCGCCAGCAGCCAAGGTGAGGCTAGCGGGAGGGTCAATGAGCAGTTCTTC. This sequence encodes CASSQGEASGRVNEQFF.